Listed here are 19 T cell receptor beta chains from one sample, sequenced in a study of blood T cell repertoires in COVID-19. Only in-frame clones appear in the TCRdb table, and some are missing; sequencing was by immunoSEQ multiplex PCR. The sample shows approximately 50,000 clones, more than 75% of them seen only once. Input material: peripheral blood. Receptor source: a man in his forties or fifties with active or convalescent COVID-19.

CDR3 loop: CASSSDSTINTEAFF. The CDR3 nucleotides are TGCGCCAGCAGCTCGGACAGCACGATCAACACTGAAGCTTTCTTT. This chain links TRBV5-1 with TRBJ1-1; tentative D call: TRBD1 (6 bases). The CDR3 loop spans 15 amino acids. CDR1 is SGHRS, CDR2 YFSETQ, per germline. V lost 3 bases to trimming and J lost 2 bases, with 14 bases between them.

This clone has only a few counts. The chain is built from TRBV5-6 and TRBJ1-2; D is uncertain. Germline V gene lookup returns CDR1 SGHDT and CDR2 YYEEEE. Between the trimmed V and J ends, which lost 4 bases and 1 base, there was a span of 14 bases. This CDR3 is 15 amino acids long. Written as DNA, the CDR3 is TGTGCCAGCAGCCCCTTTGAGGTACATAACTATGGCTACACCTTC. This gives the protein CASSPFEVHNYGYTF. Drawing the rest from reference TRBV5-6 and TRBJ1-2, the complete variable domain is DAGVTQSPTHLIKTRGQQVTLRCSPKSGHDTVSWYQQALGQGPQFIFQYYEEEERQRGNFPDRFSGHQFPNYSSELNVNALLLGDSALYLCASSPFEVHNYGYTFGSGTRLTVV.

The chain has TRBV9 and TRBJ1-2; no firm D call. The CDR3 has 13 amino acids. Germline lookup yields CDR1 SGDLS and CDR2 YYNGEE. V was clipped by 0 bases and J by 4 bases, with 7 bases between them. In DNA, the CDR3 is TGTGCCAGCAGCGTAGCGTCAGGCTATGGCTACACCTTC. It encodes CASSVASGYGYTF. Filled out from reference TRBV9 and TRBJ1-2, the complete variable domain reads DSGVTQTPKHLITATGQRVTLRCSPRSGDLSVYWYQQSLDQGLQFLIQYYNGEERAKGNILERFSAQQFPDLHSELNLSSLELGDSALYFCASSVASGYGYTFGSGTRLTVV.

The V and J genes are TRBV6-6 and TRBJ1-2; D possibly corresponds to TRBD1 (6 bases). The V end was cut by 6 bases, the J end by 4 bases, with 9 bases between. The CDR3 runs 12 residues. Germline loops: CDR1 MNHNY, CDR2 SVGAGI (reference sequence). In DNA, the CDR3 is TGTGCCAGCAGCGCAGGGGCCTATGGCTACACCTTC. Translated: CASSAGAYGYTF.

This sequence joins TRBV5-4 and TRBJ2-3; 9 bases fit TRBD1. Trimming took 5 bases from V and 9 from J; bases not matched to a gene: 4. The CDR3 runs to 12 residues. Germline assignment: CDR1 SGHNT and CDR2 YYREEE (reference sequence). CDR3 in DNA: TGTGCCAGCAGTTCCGGGACAGGGACGCAGTATTTT. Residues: CASSSGTGTQYF.

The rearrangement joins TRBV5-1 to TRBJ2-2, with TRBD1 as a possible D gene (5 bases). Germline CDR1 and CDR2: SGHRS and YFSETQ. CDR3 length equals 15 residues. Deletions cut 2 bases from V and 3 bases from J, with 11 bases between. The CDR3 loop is CASSFGATYTGELFF. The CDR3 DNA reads TGCGCCAGCAGCTTTGGGGCCACCTACACCGGGGAGCTGTTTTTT.

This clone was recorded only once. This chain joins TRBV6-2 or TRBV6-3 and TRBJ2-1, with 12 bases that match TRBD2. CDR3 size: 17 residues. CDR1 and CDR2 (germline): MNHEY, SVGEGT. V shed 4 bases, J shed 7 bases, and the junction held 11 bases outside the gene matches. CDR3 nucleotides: TGTGCCAGCAGTTCACCTCGACTAGCGGGGGCCCATAATGAGCAGTTCTTC. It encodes CASSSPRLAGAHNEQFF.

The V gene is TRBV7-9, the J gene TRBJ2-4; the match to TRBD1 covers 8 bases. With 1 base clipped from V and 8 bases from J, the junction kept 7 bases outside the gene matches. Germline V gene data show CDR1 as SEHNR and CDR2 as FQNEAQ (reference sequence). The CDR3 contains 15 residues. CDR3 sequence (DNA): TGTGCCAGCAGCTTAGTGACAGGGGTTGAGGACATTCAGTACTTC. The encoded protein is CASSLVTGVEDIQYF.

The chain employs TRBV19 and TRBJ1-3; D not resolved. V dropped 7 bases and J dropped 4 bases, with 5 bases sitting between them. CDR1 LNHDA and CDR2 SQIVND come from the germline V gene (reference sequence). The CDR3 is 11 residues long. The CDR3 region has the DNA TGTGCCAGTATCCGGGGAAACACCATATATTTT. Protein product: CASIRGNTIYF.

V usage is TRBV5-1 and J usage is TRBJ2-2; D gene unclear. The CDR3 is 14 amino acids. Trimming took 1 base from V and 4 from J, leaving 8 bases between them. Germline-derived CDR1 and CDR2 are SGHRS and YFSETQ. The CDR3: CASSLTSGTGELFF. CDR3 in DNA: TGCGCCAGCAGCTTGACCTCCGGCACCGGGGAGCTGTTTTTT.

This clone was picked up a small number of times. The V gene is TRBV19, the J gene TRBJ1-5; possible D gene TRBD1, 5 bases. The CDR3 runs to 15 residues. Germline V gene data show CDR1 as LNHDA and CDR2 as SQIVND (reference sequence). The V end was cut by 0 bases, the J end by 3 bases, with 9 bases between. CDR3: CASSIDGGDNQPQHF. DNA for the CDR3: TGTGCCAGTAGTATAGATGGGGGGGACAATCAGCCCCAGCATTTT.

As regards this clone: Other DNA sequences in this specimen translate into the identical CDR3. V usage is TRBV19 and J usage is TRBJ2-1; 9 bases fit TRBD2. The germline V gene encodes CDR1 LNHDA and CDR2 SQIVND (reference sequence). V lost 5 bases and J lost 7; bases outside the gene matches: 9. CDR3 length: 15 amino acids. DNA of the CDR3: TGTGCCAGTAGTCCGCTGCGGGGGGGCAGGAATGAGCAGTTCTTC. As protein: CASSPLRGGRNEQFF.

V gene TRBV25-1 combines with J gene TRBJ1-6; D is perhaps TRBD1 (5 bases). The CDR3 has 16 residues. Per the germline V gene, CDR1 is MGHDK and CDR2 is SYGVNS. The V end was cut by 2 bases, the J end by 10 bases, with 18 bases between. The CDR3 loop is CASSERWSGLGSPLHF. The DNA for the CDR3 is TGTGCCAGCAGTGAACGGTGGTCAGGGCTAGGCTCACCCCTCCACTTT.

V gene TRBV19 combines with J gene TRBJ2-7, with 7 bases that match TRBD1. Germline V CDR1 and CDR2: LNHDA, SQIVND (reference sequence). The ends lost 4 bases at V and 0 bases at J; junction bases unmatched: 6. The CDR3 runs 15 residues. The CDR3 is CASSKDRILSYEQYF. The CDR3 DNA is TGTGCCAGTAGTAAGGACAGGATACTCTCCTACGAGCAGTACTTC. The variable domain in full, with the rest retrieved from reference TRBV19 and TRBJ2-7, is DGGITQSPKYLFRKEGQNVTLSCEQNLNHDAMYWYRQDPGQGLRLIYYSQIVNDFQKGDIAEGYSVSREKKESFPLTVTSAQKNPTAFYLCASSKDRILSYEQYFGPGTRLTVT.

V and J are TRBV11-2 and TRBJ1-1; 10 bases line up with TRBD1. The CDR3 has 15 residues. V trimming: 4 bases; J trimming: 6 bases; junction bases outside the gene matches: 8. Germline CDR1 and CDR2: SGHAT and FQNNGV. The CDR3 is CASSSYDRGRPEAFF. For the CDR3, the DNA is TGTGCCAGCAGCTCATACGACAGGGGGCGACCTGAAGCTTTCTTT.

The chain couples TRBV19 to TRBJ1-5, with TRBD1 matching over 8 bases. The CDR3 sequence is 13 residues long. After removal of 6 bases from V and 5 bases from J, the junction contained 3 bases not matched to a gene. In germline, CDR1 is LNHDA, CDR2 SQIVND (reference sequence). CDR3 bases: TGTGCCAGTAGGGGACAGGTTCATCAGCCCCAGCATTTT. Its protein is CASRGQVHQPQHF.

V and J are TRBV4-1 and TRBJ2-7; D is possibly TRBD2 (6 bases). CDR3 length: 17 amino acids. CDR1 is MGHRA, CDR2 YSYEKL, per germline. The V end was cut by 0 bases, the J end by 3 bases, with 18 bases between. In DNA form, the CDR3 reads TGCGCCAGCAGCCAAGATGGGGGGTCCGGGACCGACTACGAGCAGTACTTC. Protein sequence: CASSQDGGSGTDYEQYF.

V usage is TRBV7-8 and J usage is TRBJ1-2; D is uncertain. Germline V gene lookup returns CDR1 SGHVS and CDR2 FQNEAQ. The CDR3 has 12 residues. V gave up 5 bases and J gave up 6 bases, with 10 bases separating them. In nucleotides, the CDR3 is TGTGCCAGCAGCCCGACATTGAATGGCTACACCTTC. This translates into CASSPTLNGYTF.

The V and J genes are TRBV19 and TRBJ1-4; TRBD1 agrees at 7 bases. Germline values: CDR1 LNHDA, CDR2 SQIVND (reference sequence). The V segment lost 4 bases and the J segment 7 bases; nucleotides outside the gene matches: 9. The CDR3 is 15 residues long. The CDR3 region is CASSTSTGIAEKLFF. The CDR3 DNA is TGTGCCAGTAGTACCTCGACAGGGATAGCTGAAAAACTGTTTTTT.